The sequence of this T cell receptor beta chain was determined in a study of tumor and adjacent non-tumor tissue in lung cancer. This sample's RNA came from whole unsorted tissue. Chemotherapy-naive patients with new lung cancer underwent thoracic surgery in China, August–November 2014. Turning to this clonotype: A read error may be the cause here, since a much bigger clone is one base away. The CDR3 end shows no conserved phenylalanine or tryptophan, and so a read error is likely.

The library came from three nested PCR rounds adapted from ARM-PCR protocols. MiXCR was run by TCRdb on the multiplex PCR reads, yielding one entry per CDR3 protein. The data contain approximately 120,000 distinct CDR3 sequences, 66% of them singletons. Losses at the gene ends were 1 base for V and 3 bases for J; bases not matched to a gene: 2. The germline V gene has CDR1 MGHRA and CDR2 YSYEKL. This CDR3 comprises 14 residues. The TCR was taken from a man aged 30 to 45 with non-small cell lung cancer. The source material was lung tumor tissue. The chain links TRBV4-1 to TRBJ2-5; 7 nucleotides match TRBD1. The chain's CDR3 is CASSQGQGEETQYL. In nucleotides, the CDR3 is TGCGCCAGCAGCCAAGGGCAGGGGGAAGAGACCCAGTACTTA.